This TCR beta chain was sequenced during a study of cytomegalovirus exposure and HLA in healthy donors. General study points: Listed as cytomegalovirus-associated were 150 or so TCR beta chains.

Here immunoSEQ multiplex PCR was the method, and the copy in TCRdb shows in-frame clones only, minus some. Seen here are approximately 99,000 clones, approximately 85% observed once, and the top ten hold around 3%. For this clone: Antigen unknown.

Per germline, CDR1 MGHRA and CDR2 YSYEKL. This CDR3 comprises 16 residues. Trimming took 3 bases from V and 5 from J; bases not matched to a gene: 9. The chain couples TRBV4-1 to TRBJ2-3; 9 bases are a match to TRBD1. Sample: PBMCs. This clonotype was sampled from a woman aged 18-29 years in good health and CMV-seronegative. This CDR3 is CASSQGRDRAGDTQYF. CDR3 sequence (DNA): TGCGCCAGCAGCCAGGGCCGGGACAGGGCGGGAGATACGCAGTATTTT.